This T cell receptor (beta chain) originates from a study of response to subunit inactivated influenza vaccine. The CDR3 loop spans 16 amino acids. The V and J ends lost 0 bases and 3 bases respectively, with 15 bases between them. CDR1 and CDR2 from the germline V gene are LGHDT and YNNKEL (reference sequence). Broader study findings: Few additional T cells are recruited per seasonal influenza vaccination, authors suggested.

This clonotype appeared many times. Antigen: not known. TCRdb reanalysed the RT-PCR reads using MiXCR and keeps one entry per CDR3 protein. The top ten hold roughly 11% of the sample, which has a few hundred thousand distinct CDR3 sequences, about 14% seen once. The sample here was PBMCs from blood, taken about 13 days after vaccination. This chain uses TRBV3-1 with TRBJ2-7, with a possible D match to TRBD2 (6 bases). This receptor was identified in a middle-aged man who received an inactivated influenza vaccine. CDR3 protein: CASSQDRGNLIYEQYF. CDR3 sequence (DNA): TGTGCCAGCAGCCAAGATCGGGGGAATCTAATCTACGAGCAGTACTTC.